One sample yielded the 24 T cell receptor beta chains listed below, sequenced in a study of T cells in Graves' hyperthyroidism and ophthalmopathy. Amplification of TCR beta CDR3 regions was performed using RNA transcripts as template. The HTBI primer set was used in a first-round RT-PCR of the TCR CDR3. TCRdb reanalysed the multiplex PCR reads using MiXCR and keeps one entry per CDR3 protein. This sample yields more than 500,000 distinct CDR3 sequences, of which roughly 15% are seen a single time; less than 4.5% belongs to the top ten. Sequences were obtained from blood. Receptors originate from a woman aged 25 to 39 with Graves' hyperthyroidism.

The chain uses TRBV2 and TRBJ1-4; D unclear. The V gene's germline CDR1 is SNHLY and CDR2 FYNNEI. The CDR3 runs 13 residues. V lost 1 base and J 8 bases, leaving 8 bases between the germline ends. The CDR3 loop is CASSEGTREKLFF. CDR3 bases: TGTGCCAGCAGTGAAGGGACCAGGGAAAAACTGTTTTTT.

This sequence joins TRBV5-1 and TRBJ2-1, with unresolved D. There are 16 residues in the CDR3. From germline, CDR1 is SGHRS and CDR2 YFSETQ. V lost 0 bases to trimming and J lost 8 bases, with 18 bases between them. The CDR3 DNA follows: TGCGCCAGCAGCTTGGGGCCAGACCGTGGTGTGGATGAGCAGTTCTTC. Its protein is CASSLGPDRGVDEQFF.

Many counts were recorded for this clonotype. The chain combines TRBV28 with TRBJ1-2; 8 bases line up with TRBD1. From germline, CDR1 is MDHEN and CDR2 SYDVKM. The CDR3 covers 11 residues. V was pared by 7 bases and J by 8 bases, with 3 bases of the junction left unmatched. CDR3 residues: CASTRGLGYTF. The CDR3 DNA follows: TGTGCCAGCACCAGGGGGCTCGGCTACACCTTC.

This clonotype was found many times. The CDR3 coding sequence is TGTGCCAGCAGCCCCCGGGATAGCGGGAACTACAATGAGCAGTTCTTC. Protein sequence: CASSPRDSGNYNEQFF. V gene TRBV11-2 combines with J gene TRBJ2-1, with 8 nucleotides matching TRBD2. Trimming removed 5 bases from V and 3 bases from J; junction bases left unmatched: 9. This CDR3 has 16 amino acids. The germline V gene has CDR1 SGHAT and CDR2 FQNNGV.

This clonotype was recorded a few times. The gene calls are TRBV6-1 and TRBJ1-6; D is uncertain. The germline V and J ends were trimmed by 8 bases and 5 bases, with 10 bases remaining between them. The CDR3 has 13 amino acids. CDR1 is MNHNS and CDR2 is SASEGT in the germline V gene. The CDR3 here is CASAGQNNSPLHF. Here the CDR3 DNA reads TGTGCCAGCGCCGGGCAGAATAATTCACCCCTCCACTTT.

The rearrangement uses TRBV7-2 and TRBJ2-5; 9 positions agree with TRBD1. This CDR3 region has 18 residues. CDR1 is SGHTA and CDR2 is FQGNSA in the germline V gene. The V segment lost 3 bases and the J segment 4 bases; nucleotides outside the gene matches: 15. The CDR3 sequence: CASSFLNRGRLIGETQYF. Here the CDR3 DNA reads TGTGCCAGCAGCTTCCTTAACAGGGGGCGATTAATAGGAGAGACCCAGTACTTC.

This clonotype has at least ten counts. This rearrangement joins TRBV6-1 to TRBJ2-3; D is possibly TRBD1 or TRBD2 (5 bases each). The CDR3 loop spans 14 amino acids. CDR1 is MNHNS and CDR2 is SASEGT in the germline V gene. V lost 6 bases and J lost 4, with 14 bases in between. The CDR3: CASRGSGRADTQYF. The CDR3 coding sequence is TGTGCCAGCAGAGGGAGTGGCAGGGCAGATACGCAGTATTTT.

This clonotype was seen ten or more times. The rearrangement joins TRBV20-1 to TRBJ2-5, with 7 bases lining up with TRBD1. Trimming took 6 bases from V and 2 from J; bases not matched to a gene: 6. Per the germline V gene, CDR1 is DFQATT and CDR2 is SNEGSKA (reference sequence). This CDR3 is built from 13 residues. The CDR3 nucleotides read TGCAGTGCCCCCCTGACAGGGCAAGAGACCCAGTACTTC. It translates to CSAPLTGQETQYF.

This clonotype came up many times. The J gene is TRBJ2-2, the V gene TRBV28; D is ambiguous. The V end was cut by 8 bases, the J end by 1 base, with 11 bases between. The germline gives CDR1 MDHEN, CDR2 SYDVKM. This CDR3 is built from 14 residues. CDR3 amino acids: CASPSTENTGELFF. In DNA form, the CDR3 reads TGTGCCAGCCCTTCGACGGAGAACACCGGGGAGCTGTTTTTT.

This clonotype was seen a few times. V and J are TRBV13 and TRBJ2-1; 7 positions agree with TRBD2. This CDR3 is 15 amino acids long. Germline V gene sequence: CDR1 PRHDT, CDR2 FYEKMQ (reference sequence). Trimming removed 5 bases from V and 2 bases from J; junction bases left unmatched: 6. For the CDR3, the DNA is TGTGCCAGCAGCCTAAGCGGGATCACCTACAATGAGCAGTTCTTC. This translates into CASSLSGITYNEQFF.

This clonotype was observed a handful of times. CDR3 nucleotide sequence: TGTGCCAGCAGCTTAGAAGACTCCTCAACTTTCTACGAGCAGTACTTC. Encoded protein: CASSLEDSSTFYEQYF. The chain combines TRBV7-6 with TRBJ2-7; D remains ambiguous. The V and J ends lost 1 base and 3 bases respectively, with 16 bases between them. The CDR3 has 16 residues. Germline V gives CDR1 SGHVS, CDR2 FNYEAQ.

This chain links TRBV4-1 with TRBJ1-1; the D gene is possibly TRBD1 (5 bases). The V end lost 0 bases, the J end lost 5 bases, and 16 bases lay between the germline ends. There are 16 residues in the CDR3. Germline V lookup: CDR1 MGHRA, CDR2 YSYEKL. CDR3 amino acids: CASSQEGQGIDTEAFF. For the CDR3, the DNA is TGCGCCAGCAGCCAAGAGGGGCAGGGAATAGATACTGAAGCTTTCTTT.

This clonotype was detected ten times or more. The rearrangement links TRBV7-6 to TRBJ2-2; D ambiguous. Germline assignment: CDR1 SGHVS and CDR2 FNYEAQ. CDR3 length: 13 residues. V shed 4 bases and J shed 6 bases, with 9 bases lying between them. The CDR3 region has the DNA TGTGCCAGCAGCTCACGGATGGCCGGGGAGCTGTTTTTT. Protein product: CASSSRMAGELFF.

At least ten counts were recorded for this clonotype. The chain recombines TRBV24-1 with TRBJ2-7; D might be TRBD2 (6 bases). The V end was cut by 2 bases, the J end by 5 bases, with 15 bases between. Germline CDR1 reads KGHDR; CDR2 reads SFDVKD. This CDR3 is 15 amino acids long. The CDR3 DNA reads as TGTGCCACCAGTGATTCCAAGACGGGAGACCACGAGCAGTACTTC. Encoded protein: CATSDSKTGDHEQYF.

This clonotype was picked up many times. The V gene is TRBV6-1, the J gene TRBJ2-1; 7 nucleotides line up with TRBD2. Germline V gene data show CDR1 as MNHNS and CDR2 as SASEGT. Trimming cost V 5 bases and J 9 bases; bases outside gene matches: 4. This CDR3 spans 12 amino acids. DNA for the CDR3: TGTGCCAGCAGTTTTAGCGGGCGTGAGCAGTTCTTC. Translating it yields CASSFSGREQFF.

This clonotype was counted ten times or more. The chain employs TRBV2 and TRBJ2-3; TRBD1 matches 7 bases. Per the germline V gene, CDR1 is SNHLY and CDR2 is FYNNEI. Trimming at V came to 6 bases and at J to 6 bases, leaving 9 bases not matched to a gene. The CDR3 sequence is 14 residues long. CDR3 residues: CASRQGISSDTQYF. The CDR3 DNA reads TGTGCCAGCAGACAGGGGATTTCTTCGGATACGCAGTATTTT.

A remark on this clonotype: In this CDR3 the conserved last residue, phenylalanine or tryptophan, is missing, so a read error is likely. V is TRBV19 and J is TRBJ2-3, with D unresolved. V lost 3 bases to trimming and J lost 4 bases, with 11 bases between them. This CDR3 region has 14 residues. The V gene's germline CDR1 is LNHDA and CDR2 SQIVND (reference sequence). The CDR3 here is CASSIRPWADTQYL. CDR3 in DNA: TGTGCCAGTAGTATCCGTCCTTGGGCAGATACGCAGTATCTT.

CDR3: CSAIRGQGNQPQHF. The CDR3, as DNA: TGCAGTGCTATCCGCGGACAGGGGAATCAGCCCCAGCATTTT. V is TRBV20-1 and J is TRBJ1-5, with 9 bases that match TRBD1. The junction had 5 bases not matched to a gene; V was cut back by 4 bases and J by 4 bases. The CDR3 totals 14 residues. Germline-derived CDR1 and CDR2 are DFQATT and SNEGSKA (reference sequence).

At least ten counts were recorded for this clonotype. This chain uses TRBV5-1 with TRBJ2-1; D remains unclear. The V gene's germline CDR1 is SGHRS and CDR2 YFSETQ. CDR3 length: 12 residues. Trimming shortened V by 1 base and J by 8 bases, and 7 bases separated the two germline ends. CDR3 loop: CASSLSLYEQFF. In nucleotides, the CDR3 is TGCGCCAGCAGCTTGAGTCTATATGAGCAGTTCTTC. Supplemented by reference TRBV5-1 and TRBJ2-1, the full variable domain reads KAGVTQTPRYLIKTRGQQVTLSCSPISGHRSVSWYQQTPGQGLQFLFEYFSETQRNKGNFPGRFSGRQFSNSRSEMNVSTLELGDSALYLCASSLSLYEQFFGPGTRLTVL.

This clonotype has at least ten counts. The chain is built from TRBV30 and TRBJ2-7; D unclear. Deletions cut 1 base from V and 3 bases from J, with 7 bases between. The length of the CDR3 is 12 residues. Looked up from germline, CDR1 is GTSNPN and CDR2 is SVGIG (reference sequence). Here the CDR3 reads CAWSASVYEQYF. Here the CDR3 DNA reads TGTGCCTGGAGTGCGTCGGTCTACGAGCAGTACTTC.

A word on this clonotype: This may arise from a read error, as a much more abundant clone is one base away. The chain uses TRBV19 and TRBJ2-1; 8 positions agree with TRBD2. CDR1 is LNHDA, CDR2 SQIVND, per germline (reference sequence). CDR3 length equals 17 residues. The junction had 8 bases not matched to a gene; V was cut back by 4 bases and J by 0 bases. The CDR3 nucleotides are TGTGCCAGTAGTACCGAGACTAGCGTAAGCTCCTACAATGAGCAGTTCTTC. Its protein product is CASSTETSVSSYNEQFF.

This clonotype was recorded at least ten times. The rearrangement links TRBV18 to TRBJ2-3; 8 nucleotides agree with TRBD1. V was clipped by 2 bases and J by 3 bases; unmatched bases: 16. Germline-derived CDR1 and CDR2 are KGHSH and LQKENI. This CDR3 is 19 amino acids long. CDR3 nucleotides: TGTGCCAGCTCACCAAGGAGCGAGCAGGGGGCACCGTGGACAGATACGCAGTATTTT. It is translated as CASSPRSEQGAPWTDTQYF.

This clonotype was counted a few times. V is TRBV19 and J is TRBJ1-5; D is unresolved. The CDR3 is 15 amino acids. Germline-derived CDR1 and CDR2 are LNHDA and SQIVND (reference sequence). V lost 3 bases, J lost 6 bases, and 15 bases lay in between. CDR3 sequence: CASSIPWQDSQPQHF. CDR3 DNA: TGTGCCAGTAGTATTCCCTGGCAGGATAGTCAGCCCCAGCATTTT.

This clonotype occurred many times. V and J are TRBV6-1 and TRBJ2-7; TRBD1 agrees at 7 bases. This CDR3 has 15 amino acids. The J segment lost 2 bases and the V segment lost 7 bases, leaving 11 bases of the junction unmatched. The germline V gene has CDR1 MNHNS and CDR2 SASEGT. CDR3 region: CASIAIPGTAYEQYF. The CDR3 coding sequence is TGTGCCAGCATTGCTATACCCGGGACAGCCTACGAGCAGTACTTC.